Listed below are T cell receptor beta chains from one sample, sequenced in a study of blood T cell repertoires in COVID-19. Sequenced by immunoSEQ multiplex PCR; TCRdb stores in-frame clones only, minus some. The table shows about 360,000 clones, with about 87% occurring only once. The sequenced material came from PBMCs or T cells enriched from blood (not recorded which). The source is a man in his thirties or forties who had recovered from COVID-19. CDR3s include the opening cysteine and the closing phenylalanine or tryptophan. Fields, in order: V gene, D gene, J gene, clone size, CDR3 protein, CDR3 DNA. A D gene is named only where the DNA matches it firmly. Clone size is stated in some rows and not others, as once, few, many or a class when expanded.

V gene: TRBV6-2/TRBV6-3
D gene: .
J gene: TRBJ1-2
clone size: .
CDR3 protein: CASSYGTPYGYTF
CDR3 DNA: TGTGCCAGCAGTTACGGGACACCCTATGGCTACACCTTC

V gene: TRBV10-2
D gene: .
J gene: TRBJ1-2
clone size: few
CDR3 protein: CASSSDSGSSYGYTF
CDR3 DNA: TGCGCCAGCAGCTCGGACAGTGGCTCTAGCTATGGCTACACCTTC

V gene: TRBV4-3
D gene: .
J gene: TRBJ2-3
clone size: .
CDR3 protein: CASSAPSPGTQYF
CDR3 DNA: TGCGCCAGCTCCGCCCCTAGCCCGGGTACGCAGTATTTT

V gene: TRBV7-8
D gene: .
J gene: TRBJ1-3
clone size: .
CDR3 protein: CASSPNRAGNTIYF
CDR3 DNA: TGTGCCAGCAGCCCTAACAGGGCTGGAAACACCATATATTTT

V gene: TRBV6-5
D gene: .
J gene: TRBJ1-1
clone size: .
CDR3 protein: CASRIQLLNTEAFF
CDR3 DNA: TGTGCCAGCAGAATACAGCTTTTGAACACTGAAGCTTTCTTT

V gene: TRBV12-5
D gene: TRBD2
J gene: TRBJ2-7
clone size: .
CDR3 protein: CASAQAGGGRYPYEQYF
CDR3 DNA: TGTGCTAGTGCCCAGGCGGGGGGCGGACGCTACCCCTACGAGCAGTACTTC

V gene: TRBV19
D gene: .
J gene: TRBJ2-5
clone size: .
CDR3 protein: CASNPRGDQETQYF
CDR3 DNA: TGTGCCAGTAATCCCAGGGGGGACCAAGAGACCCAGTACTTC

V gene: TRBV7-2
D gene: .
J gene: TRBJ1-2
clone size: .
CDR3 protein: CASSLESQGGGSYGYTF
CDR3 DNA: TGTGCCAGCAGCTTAGAGTCGCAGGGAGGGGGAAGCTATGGCTACACCTTC

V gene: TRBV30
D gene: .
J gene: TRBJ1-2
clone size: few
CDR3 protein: CAWTPGLYGYTF
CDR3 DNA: TGTGCCTGGACGCCAGGGCTCTATGGCTACACCTTC

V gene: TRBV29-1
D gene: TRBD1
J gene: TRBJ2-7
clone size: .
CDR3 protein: CSVLTGNSYEQYF
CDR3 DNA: TGCAGCGTTTTGACAGGGAATTCCTACGAGCAGTACTTC